The 18 T cell receptor beta chains listed next were all sequenced from one sample in a study of control samples from healthy donors and cancer patients. The assay was immunoSEQ multiplex PCR, and TCRdb's table has in-frame clones only and misses some. The table includes about 88,000 clones, over 85% detected once. The sample comprised blood. These receptors all come from a man aged 18-30 years in good health.

Here the CDR3 DNA reads TGTGCCAGCAGTGACGGGCTAGCGGGGGCGCCCCGATCCTACGAGCAGTACTTC. As protein: CASSDGLAGAPRSYEQYF. The chain couples TRBV6-1 to TRBJ2-7, with 10 bases matching TRBD2. V gave up 3 bases and J gave up 1 base; unmatched junction bases: 12. The length of the CDR3 is 18 residues. Germline lookup yields CDR1 MNHNS and CDR2 SASEGT.

The chain joins TRBV18 to TRBJ2-1, with D tentatively TRBD2 (6 bases). V dropped 0 bases and J dropped 4 bases, with 13 bases sitting between them. Germline CDR1 KGHSH, CDR2 LQKENI. CDR3 length: 16 amino acids. The CDR3 DNA sequence: TGTGCCAGCTCACCACCTAATAGCGGCCCGTACAATGAGCAGTTCTTC. It encodes CASSPPNSGPYNEQFF.

The J gene is TRBJ2-7, the V gene TRBV19; perhaps TRBD1 as D (6 bases). Germline V lookup: CDR1 LNHDA, CDR2 SQIVND (reference sequence). This CDR3 has 15 residues. V was pared by 1 base and J by 3 bases, with 13 bases between. CDR3 in amino acids: CASSIVWGHYYEQYF. The DNA of the CDR3 is TGTGCCAGTAGTATAGTATGGGGGCACTACTACGAGCAGTACTTC.

The chain combines TRBV7-2 with TRBJ2-1; D is perhaps TRBD2 (6 bases). Germline CDR1 SGHTA, CDR2 FQGNSA. The CDR3 consists of 15 residues. V lost 1 base to trimming and J lost 5 bases, with 12 bases between them. CDR3 protein: CASSLEASAHNEQFF. CDR3 bases: TGTGCCAGCAGCTTAGAAGCTAGCGCGCACAATGAGCAGTTCTTC.

The chain couples TRBV5-5 to TRBJ2-1, with D unclear. Trimming took off 1 base at V and 5 bases at J, with 13 bases between the two ends. The CDR3 is made up of 15 amino acids. Germline V gene sequence: CDR1 SGHKS, CDR2 YYEKEE (reference sequence). Here the CDR3 DNA reads TGTGCCAGCAGCTTGACCGTAGGTTACAACAATGAGCAGTTCTTC. Translating it yields CASSLTVGYNNEQFF.

This sequence joins TRBV19 and TRBJ2-2; the D gene is possibly TRBD1 (6 bases). CDR1 and CDR2 from the germline V gene are LNHDA and SQIVND (reference sequence). This CDR3 has 16 residues. The V end was cut by 4 bases, the J end by 6 bases, with 18 bases between. The CDR3 spells CASSTLQGLLSGELFF. The DNA for the CDR3 is TGTGCCAGTAGTACCCTACAGGGTTTGCTCTCCGGGGAGCTGTTTTTT.

The chain uses TRBV15 and TRBJ2-3, with 8 bases matching TRBD2. J gave up 1 base and V 8 bases, and 11 bases lay outside the gene matches. Germline V gives CDR1 LNHNV, CDR2 YYDKDF (reference sequence). CDR3 size: 16 residues. CDR3 DNA: TGTGCCACCGGAGGGGCTAGCGGGCGGGGCACAGATACGCAGTATTTT. It encodes CATGGASGRGTDTQYF.

The chain has TRBV7-9 and TRBJ2-5, with 15 bases lining up with TRBD2. The CDR3 length is 18 residues. Germline V gene lookup returns CDR1 SEHNR and CDR2 FQNEAQ (reference sequence). The junction had 8 bases not matched to a gene; V was cut back by 5 bases and J by 1 base. CDR3 sequence (DNA): TGTGCCAGCAGCCCCGGGACTAGCGGGAGGCCCGGCCAAGAGACCCAGTACTTC. Translation gives CASSPGTSGRPGQETQYF.

The chain joins TRBV25-1 to TRBJ1-2; no definite D call. Looked up from germline, CDR1 is MGHDK and CDR2 is SYGVNS. The CDR3 runs to 15 residues. The V and J ends lost 1 base and 2 bases respectively, with 11 bases between them. CDR3: CASSESGRANYGYTF. The CDR3 nucleotides are TGTGCCAGCAGTGAATCCGGTAGGGCAAACTATGGCTACACCTTC.

The chain links TRBV4-1 to TRBJ1-4; the match to TRBD1 covers 7 bases. The CDR3 consists of 18 residues. In germline, CDR1 is MGHRA, CDR2 YSYEKL. The V segment lost 7 bases and the J segment 4 bases; nucleotides outside the gene matches: 18. The CDR3 sequence: CASKPRSGAGGFNEKLFF. CDR3 nucleotides: TGCGCCAGCAAACCAAGATCTGGGGCAGGGGGATTTAATGAAAAACTGTTTTTT.

CDR3 region: CASRAGLAGGDEQFF. The CDR3 nucleotides are TGTGCCAGCAGGGCAGGACTAGCGGGGGGAGATGAGCAGTTCTTC. The rearrangement links TRBV2 to TRBJ2-1, with 14 bases identical to TRBD2. V lost 6 bases to trimming and J lost 8 bases; unmatched junction nucleotides: 6. Germline V gene lookup returns CDR1 SNHLY and CDR2 FYNNEI. The CDR3 totals 15 residues.

The genes are TRBV15 and TRBJ2-5; a possible D gene is TRBD2 (5 bases). The V gene's germline CDR1 is LNHNV and CDR2 YYDKDF (reference sequence). Trimming cost V 1 base and J 4 bases, with 16 bases left between them. This CDR3 spans 16 amino acids. CDR3 loop: CATSRVGLARGETQYF. The CDR3 DNA follows: TGTGCCACCAGCAGAGTAGGGCTAGCTCGCGGAGAGACCCAGTACTTC.

This chain uses TRBV5-6 with TRBJ1-2; D gene ambiguous. The CDR3 covers 13 residues. Germline V CDR1 and CDR2: SGHDT, YYEEEE. With 1 base removed from V and 2 bases from J, the gap between germline ends came to 6 bases. This CDR3 reads CASSLPSNYGYTF. CDR3 nucleotide sequence: TGTGCCAGCAGCTTGCCCTCCAACTATGGCTACACCTTC.

The rearrangement links TRBV15 to TRBJ1-2; TRBD1 might be the D (5 bases). Trimming took 0 bases from V and 8 from J, leaving 10 bases between them. This CDR3 spans 13 amino acids. Germline CDR1 LNHNV, CDR2 YYDKDF (reference sequence). Here the CDR3 reads CATSRDLGDGYTF. CDR3 DNA sequence: TGTGCCACCAGCAGAGATCTAGGGGACGGCTACACCTTC.

This chain connects TRBV6-5 to TRBJ1-5, with D maybe TRBD1 (5 bases). V dropped 7 bases and J dropped 3 bases, with 16 bases sitting between them. The CDR3 is 15 residues long. The germline V gene encodes CDR1 MNHEY and CDR2 SVGAGI. CDR3 sequence reads: CASKGGGTVNQPQHF. The CDR3 nucleotides are TGTGCCAGCAAAGGAGGAGGGACCGTCAATCAGCCCCAGCATTTT.

The J gene is TRBJ1-3, the V gene TRBV25-1, with no clear D. Trimming removed 5 bases from V and 0 bases from J, with 14 bases in between. The CDR3 sequence is 16 residues long. Germline CDR1 is MGHDK and CDR2 is SYGVNS. The chain's CDR3 is CASSPREVASGNTIYF. The CDR3 DNA is TGTGCCAGCAGTCCCCGGGAGGTAGCCTCTGGAAACACCATATATTTT.

V gene TRBV18 combines with J gene TRBJ1-1, with a weak D call TRBD1 (6 bases). This CDR3 region has 16 residues. V dropped 3 bases and J dropped 0 bases, with 14 bases sitting between them. In germline, CDR1 is KGHSH, CDR2 LQKENI. CDR3 in DNA: TGTGCCAGCTCACCCTGGACAGCCGGCTTGAACACTGAAGCTTTCTTT. As protein: CASSPWTAGLNTEAFF. Filled out from reference TRBV18 and TRBJ1-1, the complete variable domain reads NAGVMQNPRHLVRRRGQEARLRCSPMKGHSHVYWYRQLPEEGLKFMVYLQKENIIDESGMPKERFSAEFPKEGPSILRIQQVVRGDSAAYFCASSPWTAGLNTEAFFGQGTRLTVV.

The rearrangement joins TRBV6-6 to TRBJ2-7; 9 bases map to TRBD2. This CDR3 region has 16 residues. V was clipped by 2 bases and J by 4 bases; unmatched bases: 9. Looked up from germline, CDR1 is MNHNY and CDR2 is SVGAGI (reference sequence). CDR3 DNA: TGTGCCAGCAGTTACACCGGGACTAGCATGACATACGAGCAGTACTTC. Its translation: CASSYTGTSMTYEQYF.